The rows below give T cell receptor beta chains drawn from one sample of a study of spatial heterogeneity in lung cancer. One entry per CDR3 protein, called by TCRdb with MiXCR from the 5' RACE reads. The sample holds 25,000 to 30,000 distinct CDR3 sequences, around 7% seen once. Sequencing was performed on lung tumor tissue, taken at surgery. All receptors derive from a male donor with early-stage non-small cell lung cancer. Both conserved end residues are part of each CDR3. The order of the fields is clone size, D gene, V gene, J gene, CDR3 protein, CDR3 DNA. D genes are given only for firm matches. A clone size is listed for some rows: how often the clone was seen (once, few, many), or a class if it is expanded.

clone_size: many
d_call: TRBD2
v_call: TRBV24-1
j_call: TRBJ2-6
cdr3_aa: CATSDPGLAASSGANVLTF
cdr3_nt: TGTGCCACCAGTGACCCGGGACTAGCGGCGAGCTCTGGGGCCAACGTCCTGACTTTC

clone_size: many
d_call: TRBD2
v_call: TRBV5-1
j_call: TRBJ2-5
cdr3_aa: CASSLQRGAIQETQYF
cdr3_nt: TGCGCCAGCAGCTTGCAGCGGGGGGCCATCCAAGAGACCCAGTACTTC

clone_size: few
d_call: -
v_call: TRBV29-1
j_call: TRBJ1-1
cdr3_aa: CSVEDREEAFF
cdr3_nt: TGCAGCGTTGAAGACAGGGAAGAAGCTTTCTTT

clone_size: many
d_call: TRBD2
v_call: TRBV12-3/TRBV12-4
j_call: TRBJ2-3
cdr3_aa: CASSLAGHTDTQYF
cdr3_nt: TGTGCCAGCAGCTTAGCGGGGCACACAGATACGCAGTATTTT

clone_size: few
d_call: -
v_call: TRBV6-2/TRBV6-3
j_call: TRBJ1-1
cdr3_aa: CASSYGPNSLNTEAFF
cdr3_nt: TGTGCCAGCAGTTACGGACCGAATAGCCTGAACACTGAAGCTTTCTTT

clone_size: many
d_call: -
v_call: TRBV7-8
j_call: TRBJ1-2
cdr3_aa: CASSLAMGSGYGYTF
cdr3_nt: TGTGCCAGCAGCTTAGCTATGGGGTCGGGCTATGGCTACACCTTC

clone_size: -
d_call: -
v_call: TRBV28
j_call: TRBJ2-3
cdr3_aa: CASRTSIYTQYF
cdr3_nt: TGTGCCAGCAGGACCAGTATATATACGCAGTATTTT

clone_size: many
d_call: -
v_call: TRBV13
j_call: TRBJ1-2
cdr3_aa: CASSPWGGKYGYTF
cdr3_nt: TGTGCCAGCAGCCCCTGGGGAGGGAAGTATGGCTACACCTTC

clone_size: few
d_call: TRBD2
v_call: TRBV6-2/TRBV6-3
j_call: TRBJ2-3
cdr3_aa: CASSYLLPAGGTYTQYF
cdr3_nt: TGTGCCAGCAGTTACCTACTCCCAGCGGGGGGGACTTATACGCAGTATTTT

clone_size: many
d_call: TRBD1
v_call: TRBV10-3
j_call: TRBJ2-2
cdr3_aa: CAIRGQGELFF
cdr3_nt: TGTGCCATCAGGGGACAGGGGGAGCTGTTTTTT

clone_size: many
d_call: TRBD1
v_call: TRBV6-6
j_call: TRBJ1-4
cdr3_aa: CASSYLQTGVAEKLFF
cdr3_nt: TGTGCCAGCAGTTACCTACAGACAGGGGTGGCGGAAAAACTGTTTTTT